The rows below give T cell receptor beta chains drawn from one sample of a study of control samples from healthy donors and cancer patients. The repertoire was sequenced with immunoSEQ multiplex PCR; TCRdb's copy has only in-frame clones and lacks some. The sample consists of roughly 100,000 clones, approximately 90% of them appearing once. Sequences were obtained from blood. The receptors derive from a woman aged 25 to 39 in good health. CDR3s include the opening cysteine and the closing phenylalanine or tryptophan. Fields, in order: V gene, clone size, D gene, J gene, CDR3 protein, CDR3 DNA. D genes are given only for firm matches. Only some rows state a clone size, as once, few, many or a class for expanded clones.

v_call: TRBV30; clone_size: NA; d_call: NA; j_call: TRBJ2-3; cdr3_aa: CAWRTNLIIRADTQYF; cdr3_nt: TGTGCCTGGAGAACCAACCTCATAATTCGGGCAGATACGCAGTATTTT
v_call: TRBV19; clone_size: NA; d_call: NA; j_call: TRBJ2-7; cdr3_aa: CASSITVRTYEQYF; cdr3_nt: TGTGCCAGTAGTATAACGGTCAGGACCTACGAGCAGTACTTC
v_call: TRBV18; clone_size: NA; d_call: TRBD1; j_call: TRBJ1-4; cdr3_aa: CASSFNQGVEEKLFF; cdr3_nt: TGTGCCAGCTCATTCAATCAGGGGGTAGAAGAAAAACTGTTTTTT
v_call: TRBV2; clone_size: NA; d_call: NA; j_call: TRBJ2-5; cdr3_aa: CASSESTGLQETQYF; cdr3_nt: TGTGCCAGCAGTGAATCGACAGGCCTCCAAGAGACCCAGTACTTC
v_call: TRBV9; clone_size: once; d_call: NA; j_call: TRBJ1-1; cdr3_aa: CASSVGPEGAFF; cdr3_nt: TGTGCCAGCAGCGTAGGCCCAGAGGGAGCTTTCTTT
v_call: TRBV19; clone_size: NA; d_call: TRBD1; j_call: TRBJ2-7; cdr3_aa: CASSADRAGEQYF; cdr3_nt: TGTGCCAGTAGTGCCGACAGGGCCGGCGAGCAGTACTTC
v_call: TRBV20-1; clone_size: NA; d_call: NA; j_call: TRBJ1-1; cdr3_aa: CSAGAGIATEAFF; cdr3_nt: TGCAGTGCTGGTGCTGGGATTGCAACTGAAGCTTTCTTT
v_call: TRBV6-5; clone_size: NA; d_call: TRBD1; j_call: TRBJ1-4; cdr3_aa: CASSDRELREKLFF; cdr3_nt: TGTGCCAGCAGCGACAGGGAGCTACGGGAAAAACTGTTTTTT
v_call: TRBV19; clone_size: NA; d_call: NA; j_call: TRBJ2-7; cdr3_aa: CASSTAGTIYEQYF; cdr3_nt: TGTGCCAGTAGTACCGCCGGGACAATCTACGAGCAGTACTTC
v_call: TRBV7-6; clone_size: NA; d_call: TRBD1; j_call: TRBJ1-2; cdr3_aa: CASSLASTGINYGYTF; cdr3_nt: TGTGCCAGCAGCTTAGCTTCGACAGGGATTAACTATGGCTACACCTTC
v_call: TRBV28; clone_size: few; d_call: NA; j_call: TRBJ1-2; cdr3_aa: CASTPRSYGYTF; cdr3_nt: TGTGCCAGCACCCCTCGGAGCTATGGCTACACCTTC
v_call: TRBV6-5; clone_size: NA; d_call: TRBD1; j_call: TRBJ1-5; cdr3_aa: CASGQRNQPQHF; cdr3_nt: TGTGCCTCGGGACAGCGCAATCAGCCCCAGCATTTT
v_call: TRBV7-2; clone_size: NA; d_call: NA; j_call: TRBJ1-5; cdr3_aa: CASSALGQPQHF; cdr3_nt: TGTGCCAGCAGCGCATTGGGTCAGCCCCAGCATTTT
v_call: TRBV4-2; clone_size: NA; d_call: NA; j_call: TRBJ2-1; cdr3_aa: CASSQGTGYYNEQFF; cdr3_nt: TGTGCCAGCAGCCAAGGCACAGGGTACTACAATGAGCAGTTCTTC
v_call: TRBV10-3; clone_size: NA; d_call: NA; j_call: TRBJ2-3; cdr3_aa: CAISARDTQYF; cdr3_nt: TGTGCCATCAGTGCAAGGGATACGCAGTATTTT
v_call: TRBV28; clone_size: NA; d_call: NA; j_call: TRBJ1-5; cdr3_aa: CASSFQTWQPQHF; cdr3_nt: TGTGCCAGCAGTTTCCAAACCTGGCAGCCCCAGCATTTT
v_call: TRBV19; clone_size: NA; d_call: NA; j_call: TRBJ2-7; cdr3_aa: CASSIGAGATTHF; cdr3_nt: TGTGCCAGTAGTATAGGCGCGGGGGCAACAACCCACTTC
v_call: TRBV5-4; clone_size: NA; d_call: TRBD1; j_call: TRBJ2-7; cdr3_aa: CASSLGTGQGRGGTYEQYF; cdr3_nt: TGTGCCAGCAGCTTGGGGACGGGACAGGGAAGGGGGGGTACCTACGAGCAGTACTTC
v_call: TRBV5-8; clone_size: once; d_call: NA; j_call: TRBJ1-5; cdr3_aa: CASSLATVIANSNQPQHF; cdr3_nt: TGTGCCAGCAGCTTGGCGACTGTTATTGCGAATAGCAATCAGCCCCAGCATTTT
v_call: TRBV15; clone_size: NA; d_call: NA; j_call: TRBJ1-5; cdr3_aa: CATSRQGSNQPQHF; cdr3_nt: TGTGCCACCAGCAGGCAGGGGTCTAATCAGCCCCAGCATTTT
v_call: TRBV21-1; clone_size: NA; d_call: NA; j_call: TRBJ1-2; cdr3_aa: CASSDLKDYGYTF; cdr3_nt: TGTGCCAGCAGCGACTTAAAGGACTATGGCTACACCTTC
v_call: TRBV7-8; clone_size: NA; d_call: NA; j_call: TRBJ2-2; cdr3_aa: CASVPLALNTGELFF; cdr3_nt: TGTGCCAGCGTTCCTCTAGCTCTAAACACCGGGGAGCTGTTTTTT
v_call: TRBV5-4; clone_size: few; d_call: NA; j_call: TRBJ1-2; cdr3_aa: CASSSADSLGGYTF; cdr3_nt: TGTGCCAGCAGCTCGGCGGACAGTCTGGGGGGCTACACCTTC
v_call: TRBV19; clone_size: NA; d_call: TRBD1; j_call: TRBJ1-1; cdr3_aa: CASSILQGAGTEAFF; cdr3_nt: TGTGCCAGTAGTATTTTACAGGGGGCTGGCACTGAAGCTTTCTTT
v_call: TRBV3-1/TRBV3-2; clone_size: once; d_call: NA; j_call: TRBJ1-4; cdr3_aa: CASSPLSTNEKLFF; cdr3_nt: TGTGCCAGCAGCCCTCTCTCAACTAATGAAAAACTGTTTTTT
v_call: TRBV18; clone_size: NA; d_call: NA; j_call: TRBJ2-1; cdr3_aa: CASSPPMLHNEQFF; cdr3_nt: TGTGCCAGCTCACCACCTATGCTACACAATGAGCAGTTCTTC
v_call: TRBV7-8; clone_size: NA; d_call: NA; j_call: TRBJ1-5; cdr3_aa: CASSHPDQPQHF; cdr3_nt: TGTGCCAGCAGCCACCCGGATCAGCCCCAGCATTTT
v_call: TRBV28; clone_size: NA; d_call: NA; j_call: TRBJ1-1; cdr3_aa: CASSLYQGMGNTEAFF; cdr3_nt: TGTGCCAGCAGTCTATACCAGGGGATGGGGAACACTGAAGCTTTCTTT
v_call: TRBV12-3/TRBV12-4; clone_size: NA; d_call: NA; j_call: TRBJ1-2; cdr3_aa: CASSQGMYGYTF; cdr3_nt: TGTGCCAGCAGCCAGGGAATGTATGGCTACACCTTC
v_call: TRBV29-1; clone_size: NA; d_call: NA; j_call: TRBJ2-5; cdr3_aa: CSVSNRARETQYF; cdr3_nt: TGCAGCGTCTCAAACAGGGCTAGAGAGACCCAGTACTTC
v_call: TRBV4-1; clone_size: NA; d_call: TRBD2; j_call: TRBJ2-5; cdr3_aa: CASSQVLTSGAQETQYF; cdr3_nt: TGCGCCAGCAGCCAAGTATTGACTAGCGGGGCCCAAGAGACCCAGTACTTC
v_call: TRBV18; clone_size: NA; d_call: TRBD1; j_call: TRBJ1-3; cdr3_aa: CASSPQGQSSGNTIYF; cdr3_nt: TGTGCCAGCTCACCACAGGGACAGAGCTCTGGAAACACCATATATTTT
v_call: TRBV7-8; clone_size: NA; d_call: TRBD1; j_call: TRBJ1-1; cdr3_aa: CASSWAGTGDTEAFF; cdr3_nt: TGTGCCAGCAGCTGGGCCGGGACAGGGGACACTGAAGCTTTCTTT
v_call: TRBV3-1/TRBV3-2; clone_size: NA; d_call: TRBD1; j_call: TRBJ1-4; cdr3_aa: CASSPRSVEGAKLFF; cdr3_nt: TGTGCCAGCAGCCCCCGGTCCGTTGAGGGGGCAAAACTGTTTTTT
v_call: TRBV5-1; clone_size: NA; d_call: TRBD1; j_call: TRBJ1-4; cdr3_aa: CASSELKGYRGRNEKLFF; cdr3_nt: TGCGCCAGCAGCGAGTTAAAGGGATACAGGGGAAGGAATGAAAAACTGTTTTTT
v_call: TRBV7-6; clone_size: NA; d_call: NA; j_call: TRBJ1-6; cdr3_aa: CASIVDSCLSSYNSPLHF; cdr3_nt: TGTGCCAGCATCGTGGACAGCTGCCTGAGCTCCTATAATTCACCCCTCCACTTT
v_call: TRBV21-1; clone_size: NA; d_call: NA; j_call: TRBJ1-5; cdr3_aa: CASSPPDRQPQHF; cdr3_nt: TGTGCCAGCAGCCCACCGGACAGGCAGCCCCAGCATTTT